Listed here is a single T cell receptor (beta chain). Antigen specificity is unknown. Different DNA sequences within this sample yield the same CDR3. This sample stems from a study of shared clonotypes between healthy human individuals. Study-level points and caveats: Around 4.7% of naive CD4 clonotypes were shared across several donors.

Genomic DNA from each subset was divided evenly over several immunoSEQ plates. Profiled with immunoSEQ multiplex PCR; TCRdb holds only in-frame clones, not every one. The sample carries about 2.2 million clones, just over 90% recorded once. Germline V CDR1 and CDR2: MNHEY, SMNVEV (reference sequence). The CDR3 runs to 13 residues. The junction had 4 bases not matched to a gene; V was cut back by 5 bases and J by 5 bases. Naive CD8 cells comprised CD45RO-negative, CCR7-positively selected cells, excluding terminally differentiated effector memory CD45RA+ cells. Recent vaccinations or acute infections were absent in the healthy HIV-negative adult donors.

The material sequenced was naive CD8+ T cells from PBMCs. The chain joins TRBV27 to TRBJ2-5, with TRBD1 identical over 8 bases. This clonotype was obtained from a man in his late teens or twenties in good health. Some clones in this sample may be carry-over from other donors' samples. The CDR3 loop reads CASSDRGGETQYF. Here the CDR3 DNA reads TGTGCCAGCAGTGACAGGGGCGGGGAGACCCAGTACTTC.